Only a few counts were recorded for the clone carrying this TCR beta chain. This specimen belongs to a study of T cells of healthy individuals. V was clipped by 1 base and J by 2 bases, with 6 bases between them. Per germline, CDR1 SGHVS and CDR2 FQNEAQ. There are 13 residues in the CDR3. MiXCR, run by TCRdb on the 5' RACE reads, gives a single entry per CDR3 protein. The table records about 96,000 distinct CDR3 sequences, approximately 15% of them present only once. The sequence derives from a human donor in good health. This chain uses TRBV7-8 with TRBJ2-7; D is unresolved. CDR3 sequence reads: CASSLVPTYEQYF. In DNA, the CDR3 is TGTGCCAGCAGCTTAGTTCCTACCTACGAGCAGTACTTC.